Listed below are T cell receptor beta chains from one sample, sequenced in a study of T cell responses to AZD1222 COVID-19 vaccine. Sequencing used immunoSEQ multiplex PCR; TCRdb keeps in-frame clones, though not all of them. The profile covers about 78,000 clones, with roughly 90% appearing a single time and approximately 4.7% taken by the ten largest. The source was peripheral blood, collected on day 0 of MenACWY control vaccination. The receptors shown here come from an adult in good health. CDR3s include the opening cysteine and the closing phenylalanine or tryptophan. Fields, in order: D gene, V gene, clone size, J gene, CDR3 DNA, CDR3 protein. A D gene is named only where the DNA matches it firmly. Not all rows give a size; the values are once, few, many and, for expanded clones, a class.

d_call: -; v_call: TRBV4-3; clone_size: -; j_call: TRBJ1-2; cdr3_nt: TGCGCCAGCAGCCAAGATATGAGGGATAACTATGGCTACACCTTC; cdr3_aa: CASSQDMRDNYGYTF
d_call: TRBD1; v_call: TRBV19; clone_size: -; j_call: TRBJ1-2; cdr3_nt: TGTGCCAGTAGTATAAAACAGGGGGACTATGGCTACACCTTC; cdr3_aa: CASSIKQGDYGYTF
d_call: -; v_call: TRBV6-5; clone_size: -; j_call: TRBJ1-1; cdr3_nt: TGTGCCAGCAGACACCCCCGGGGGGCGAACACTGAAGCTTTCTTT; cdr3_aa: CASRHPRGANTEAFF
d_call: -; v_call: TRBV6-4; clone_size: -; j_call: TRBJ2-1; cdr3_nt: TGTGCCAGCAGTGAGGGGGGCGTCATCAATGAGCAGTTCTTC; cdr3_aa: CASSEGGVINEQFF
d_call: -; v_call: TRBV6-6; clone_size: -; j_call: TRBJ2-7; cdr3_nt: TGTGCCAGCAGTTACTCGGGGGTCGGGACATCGAAGTACTTC; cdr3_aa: CASSYSGVGTSKYF
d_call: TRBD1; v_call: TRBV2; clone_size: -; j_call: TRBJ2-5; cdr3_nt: TGTGCCAGCACCTCAGACAGGGGACAAGAGACCCAGTACTTC; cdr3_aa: CASTSDRGQETQYF
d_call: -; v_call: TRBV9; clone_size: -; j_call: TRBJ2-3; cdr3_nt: TGTGCCAGCAGCGTAGTGGATTCAGACACAGATACGCAGTATTTT; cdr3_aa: CASSVVDSDTDTQYF
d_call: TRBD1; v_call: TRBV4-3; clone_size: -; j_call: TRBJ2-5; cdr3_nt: TGCGCCAGCAGCCTATCACAGGGGGTCCAAGAGACCCAGTACTTC; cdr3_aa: CASSLSQGVQETQYF
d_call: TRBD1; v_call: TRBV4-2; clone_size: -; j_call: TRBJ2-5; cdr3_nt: TGTGCCAGCAGCCAAACCAATACAGGGGGCGAGGGTCAAGAGACCCAGTACTTC; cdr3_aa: CASSQTNTGGEGQETQYF
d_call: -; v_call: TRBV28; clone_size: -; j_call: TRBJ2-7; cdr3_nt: TGTGCCAGCAGTTATTCGGACAGATCCTACGAGCAGTACTTC; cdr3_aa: CASSYSDRSYEQYF
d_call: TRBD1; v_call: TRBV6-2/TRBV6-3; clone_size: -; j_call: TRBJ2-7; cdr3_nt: TGTGCCAGCAGTTACCCGGGACAGTCCTTTCAGTACTTC; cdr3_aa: CASSYPGQSFQYF
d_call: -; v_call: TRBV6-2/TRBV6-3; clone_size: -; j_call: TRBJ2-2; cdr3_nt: TGTGCCAGCAGTAAAAGAGGGGAGCTGTTTTTT; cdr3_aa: CASSKRGELFF
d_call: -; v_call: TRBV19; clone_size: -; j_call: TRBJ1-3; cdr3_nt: TGTGCCACCGGCTCTGGAAACACCATATATTTT; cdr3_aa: CATGSGNTIYF
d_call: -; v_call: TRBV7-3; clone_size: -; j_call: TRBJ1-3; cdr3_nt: TGTGCCAGCAGCTTCGGACCCACGGGCGCTGGAAACACCATATATTTT; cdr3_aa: CASSFGPTGAGNTIYF
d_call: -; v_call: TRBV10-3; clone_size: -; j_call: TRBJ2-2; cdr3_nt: TGTGCCATCAGTGAGTCGAGGATTGAGAACACCGGGGAGCTGTTTTTT; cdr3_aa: CAISESRIENTGELFF
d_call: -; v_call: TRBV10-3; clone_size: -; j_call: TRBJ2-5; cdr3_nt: TGTGCCACCCAGGGTAGCCGGCAGGGGACGACAGAGACCCAGTACTTC; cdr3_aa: CATQGSRQGTTETQYF
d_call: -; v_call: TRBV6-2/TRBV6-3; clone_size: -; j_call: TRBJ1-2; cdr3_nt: TGTGCCAGCAGCGCACAGGGTGCCGGCGGCTACACCTTC; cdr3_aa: CASSAQGAGGYTF
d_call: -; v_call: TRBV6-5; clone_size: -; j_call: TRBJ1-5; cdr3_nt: TGTGCCAGCAGTTACGGTGGGGGCAATCAGCCCCAGCATTTT; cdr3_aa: CASSYGGGNQPQHF
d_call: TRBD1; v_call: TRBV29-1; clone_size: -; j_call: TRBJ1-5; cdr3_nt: TGCAGCGTTGGATACGGGACAGGGGATCAGCCCCAGCATTTT; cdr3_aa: CSVGYGTGDQPQHF
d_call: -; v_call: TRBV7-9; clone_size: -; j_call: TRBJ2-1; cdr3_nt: TGTGCCAGCAGCTTAGTCGGCGGGGGCGGCAACAATGAGCAGTTCTTC; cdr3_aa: CASSLVGGGGNNEQFF
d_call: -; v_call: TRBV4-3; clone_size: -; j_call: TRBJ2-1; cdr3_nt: TGCGCCAGCAGCCAGGTTGGCGGGCGAGAGCAGTTCTTC; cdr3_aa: CASSQVGGREQFF
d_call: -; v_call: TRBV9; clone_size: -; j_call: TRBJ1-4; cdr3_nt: TGTGCCAGCAGCGCGGGACCCAGGGGACCTAATGAAAAACTGTTTTTT; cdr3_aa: CASSAGPRGPNEKLFF
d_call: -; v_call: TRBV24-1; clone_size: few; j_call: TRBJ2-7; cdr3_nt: TGTGCCACCAGTGTGACAGGCCCCTACGAGCAGTACTTC; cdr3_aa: CATSVTGPYEQYF
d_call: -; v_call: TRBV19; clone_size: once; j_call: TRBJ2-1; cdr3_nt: TGTGCCAGTAGTATAGGGCAGGGATGGAACAATGAGCAGTTCTTC; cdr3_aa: CASSIGQGWNNEQFF
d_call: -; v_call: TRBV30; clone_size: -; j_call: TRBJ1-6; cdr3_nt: TGTGCCACGGGACCCTATAATTCACCCCTCCACTTT; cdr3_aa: CATGPYNSPLHF
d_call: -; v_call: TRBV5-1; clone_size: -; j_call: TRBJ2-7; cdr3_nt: TGCGCCAGCAGCTTGGGACAGGGAGGAGTCTACGAGCAGTACTTC; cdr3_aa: CASSLGQGGVYEQYF
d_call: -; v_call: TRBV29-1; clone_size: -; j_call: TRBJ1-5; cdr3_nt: TGCAGCGTTGCAGGGCCCAATCAGCCCCAGCATTTT; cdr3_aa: CSVAGPNQPQHF
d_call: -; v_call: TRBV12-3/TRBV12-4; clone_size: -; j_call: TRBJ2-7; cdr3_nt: TGTGCCAGCAGTTTCTTGGGGTACGAGCAGTACTTC; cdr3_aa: CASSFLGYEQYF
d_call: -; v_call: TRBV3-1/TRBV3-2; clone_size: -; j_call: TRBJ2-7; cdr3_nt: TGTGCCAGCAGCCAAGACCCCGCGGGTTCCTACGAGCAGTACTTC; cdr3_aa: CASSQDPAGSYEQYF
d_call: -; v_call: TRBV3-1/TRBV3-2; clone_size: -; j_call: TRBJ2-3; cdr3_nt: TGTGCCAGCAGCCAAGACCGGGGAACGCAGTATTTT; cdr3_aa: CASSQDRGTQYF
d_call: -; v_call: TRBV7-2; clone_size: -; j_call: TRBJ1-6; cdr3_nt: TGTGCCAGCAGCTTAGTAAGCGGGGTTAATTCACCCCTCCACTTT; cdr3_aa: CASSLVSGVNSPLHF
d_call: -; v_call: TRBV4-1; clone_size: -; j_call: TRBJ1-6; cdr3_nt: TGCGCCAGCAGCCAAAAAACAGGTCCCTCCTATAATTCACCCCTCCACTTT; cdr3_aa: CASSQKTGPSYNSPLHF
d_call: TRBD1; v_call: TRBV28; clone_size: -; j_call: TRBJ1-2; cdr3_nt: TGTGCCAGCAGGAACAGGGGGCTGATTAACTATGGCTACACCTTC; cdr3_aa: CASRNRGLINYGYTF
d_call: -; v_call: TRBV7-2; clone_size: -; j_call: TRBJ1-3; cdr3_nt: TGTGCCAGCAGCTTAGCGGTCGGAGCGGTCTCTGGAAACACCATATATTTT; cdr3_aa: CASSLAVGAVSGNTIYF
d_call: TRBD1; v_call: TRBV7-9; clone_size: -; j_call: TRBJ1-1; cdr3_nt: TGTGCCAGCAGCCTAGGGACAGGCGACGAAGCTTTCTTT; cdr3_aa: CASSLGTGDEAFF
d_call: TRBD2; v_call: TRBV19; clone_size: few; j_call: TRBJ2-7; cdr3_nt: TGTGCCAGTAGTATGTCAATTGGGGGACTAGCGGGGGAACTCTACGAGCAGTACTTC; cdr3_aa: CASSMSIGGLAGELYEQYF
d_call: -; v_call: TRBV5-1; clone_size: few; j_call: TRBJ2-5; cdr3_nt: TGCGCCAGCAGCTTGATCGGGGGACAAGAGACCCAGTACTTC; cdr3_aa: CASSLIGGQETQYF
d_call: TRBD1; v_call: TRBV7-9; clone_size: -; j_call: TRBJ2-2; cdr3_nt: TGTGCCAGCAAACAGGGGGCTACGAGCACCGGGGAGCTGTTTTTT; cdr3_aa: CASKQGATSTGELFF
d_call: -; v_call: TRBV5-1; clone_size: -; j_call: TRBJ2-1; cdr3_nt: TGCGCCAGCAGTATTCAGGGGGGCTCCTACAATGAGCAGTTCTTC; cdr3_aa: CASSIQGGSYNEQFF
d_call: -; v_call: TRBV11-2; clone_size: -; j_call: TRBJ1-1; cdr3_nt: TGTGCCAGCAGCGGCAACAGAGGAGGCACTGAAGCTTTCTTT; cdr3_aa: CASSGNRGGTEAFF
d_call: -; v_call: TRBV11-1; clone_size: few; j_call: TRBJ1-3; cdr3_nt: TGTGCCAGCAGCTTCAGACGGGGTTCTACAGGAAACACCATATATTTT; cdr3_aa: CASSFRRGSTGNTIYF
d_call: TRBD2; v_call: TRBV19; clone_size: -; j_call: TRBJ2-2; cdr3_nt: TGTGCCAGTAGTATAGGCCCCGGGACTAGCGGGGGGAGTAACACCGGGGAGCTGTTTTTT; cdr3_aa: CASSIGPGTSGGSNTGELFF
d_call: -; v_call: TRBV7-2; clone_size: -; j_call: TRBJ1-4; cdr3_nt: TGTGCCAGCAGCTTTAGGGGGGCAAGTGAAAAACTGTTTTTT; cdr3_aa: CASSFRGASEKLFF
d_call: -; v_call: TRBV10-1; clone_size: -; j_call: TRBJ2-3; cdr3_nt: TGCGCCAGCAGTGAGGGGGTCGGGAATACGCAGTATTTT; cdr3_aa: CASSEGVGNTQYF
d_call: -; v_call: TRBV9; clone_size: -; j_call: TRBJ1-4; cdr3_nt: TGTGCCAGCGGGGTAGGCCCTAATGAAAAACTGTTTTTT; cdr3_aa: CASGVGPNEKLFF
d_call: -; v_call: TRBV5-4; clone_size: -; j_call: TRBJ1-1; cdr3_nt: TGTGCCAGCAGCTTTGCGGGGATGAACACTGAAGCTTTCTTT; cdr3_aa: CASSFAGMNTEAFF
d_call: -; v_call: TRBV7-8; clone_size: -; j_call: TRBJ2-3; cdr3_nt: TGTGCCAGCAGACAGCGAGGACAGAGTAGCACAGATACGCAGTATTTT; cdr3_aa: CASRQRGQSSTDTQYF
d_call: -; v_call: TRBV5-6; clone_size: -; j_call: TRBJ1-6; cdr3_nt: TGTGCCAGCAGCTACAGAGACTATAATTCACCCCTCCACTTT; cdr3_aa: CASSYRDYNSPLHF
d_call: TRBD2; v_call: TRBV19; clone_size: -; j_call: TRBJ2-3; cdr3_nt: TGTGCCAGTAGTTCCTTCGCTAGCGGGGGGGCAGGAGGTACGCAGTATTTT; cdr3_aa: CASSSFASGGAGGTQYF
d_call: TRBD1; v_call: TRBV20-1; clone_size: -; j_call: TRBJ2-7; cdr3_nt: TGCAGTGCTAGTAAGACAGGGTACGAGCAGTACTTC; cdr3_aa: CSASKTGYEQYF
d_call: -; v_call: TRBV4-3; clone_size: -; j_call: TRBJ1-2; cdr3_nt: TGCGCCAGCAGCCAAGTGAGTCAGGCGGGTGGCTACACCTTC; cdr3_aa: CASSQVSQAGGYTF
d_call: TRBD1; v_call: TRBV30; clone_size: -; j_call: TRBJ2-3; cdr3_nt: TGTGCCTGGAGTGGAGGGACAGGGGGGGGCACAGATACGCAGTATTTT; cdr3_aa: CAWSGGTGGGTDTQYF
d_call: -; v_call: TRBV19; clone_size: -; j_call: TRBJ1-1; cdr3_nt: TGTGCCAGCCAGATTACTATGAACACTGAAGCTTTCTTT; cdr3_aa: CASQITMNTEAFF
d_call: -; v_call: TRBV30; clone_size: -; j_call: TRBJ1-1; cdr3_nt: TGTGCCGTGAGGCTGGGATTGAACACTGAAGCTTTCTTT; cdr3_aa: CAVRLGLNTEAFF
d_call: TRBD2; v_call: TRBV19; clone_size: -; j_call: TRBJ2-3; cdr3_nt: TGTGCCAGTAGTACCGCGAGCGGGGGGCGGACAGATACGCAGTATTTT; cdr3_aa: CASSTASGGRTDTQYF
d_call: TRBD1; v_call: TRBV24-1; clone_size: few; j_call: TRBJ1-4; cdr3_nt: TGTGCCACCAGTGATTTCAGGACAGGGTTAAGAGAAAAACTGTTTTTT; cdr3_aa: CATSDFRTGLREKLFF
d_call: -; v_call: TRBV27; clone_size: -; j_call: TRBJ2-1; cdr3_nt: TGTGCCAGCAGCAGCAGGGTAGACAATGAGCAGTTCTTC; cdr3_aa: CASSSRVDNEQFF
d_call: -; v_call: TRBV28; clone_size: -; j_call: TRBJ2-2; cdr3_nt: TGTGCCAGCAGGCCAGGCCCGGGGGACACCGGGGAGCTGTTTTTT; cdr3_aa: CASRPGPGDTGELFF
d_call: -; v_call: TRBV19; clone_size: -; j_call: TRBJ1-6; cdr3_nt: TGTGCCAGTAGACCTCCCAGGAGCTCCTATAATTCACCCCTCCACTTT; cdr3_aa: CASRPPRSSYNSPLHF
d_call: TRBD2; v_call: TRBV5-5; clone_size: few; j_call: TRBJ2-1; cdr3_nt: TGTGCCAGCACCCTCTTTAGGGCTAGCGGGGGGAATGAGCAGTTCTTC; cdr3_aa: CASTLFRASGGNEQFF